The sequence of this TCR beta chain was determined in a study of T cell responses to AZD1222 COVID-19 vaccine. Whole-study context: Pooled samples include second doses given at about 4 or 12 weeks.

CDR1 SGHTA and CDR2 FQGNSA come from the germline V gene. Trimming cost V 6 bases and J 7 bases, with 19 bases left between them. This CDR3 has 14 residues. Sequencing used immunoSEQ multiplex PCR; TCRdb keeps in-frame clones, though not all of them. The table records about 72,000 clones, around 86% of them present only once. Sequencing used peripheral blood, obtained on day 0 of AZD1222 vaccination. V usage is TRBV7-2 and J usage is TRBJ2-7; the D gene is possibly TRBD2 (6 bases). The receptor's source is an adult in good health. Here the CDR3 reads CASRSEPSVGEQYF. In DNA, the CDR3 is TGTGCCAGCAGGTCTGAACCTAGCGTGGGAGAGCAGTACTTC.